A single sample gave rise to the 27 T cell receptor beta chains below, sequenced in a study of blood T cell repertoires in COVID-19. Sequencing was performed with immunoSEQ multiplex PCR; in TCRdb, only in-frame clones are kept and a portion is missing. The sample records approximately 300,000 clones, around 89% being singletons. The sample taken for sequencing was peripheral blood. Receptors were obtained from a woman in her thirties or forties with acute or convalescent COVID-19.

CDR3 coding DNA: TGTGCCAGTAGTACCGCCGGGACAGGTTACGGGACCCAGTACTTC. Translated: CASSTAGTGYGTQYF. V gene TRBV19 combines with J gene TRBJ2-5; 8 bases align to TRBD1. V shed 4 bases, J shed 7 bases, and the junction held 11 bases outside the gene matches. Germline CDR1 LNHDA, CDR2 SQIVND (reference sequence). The CDR3 consists of 15 residues.

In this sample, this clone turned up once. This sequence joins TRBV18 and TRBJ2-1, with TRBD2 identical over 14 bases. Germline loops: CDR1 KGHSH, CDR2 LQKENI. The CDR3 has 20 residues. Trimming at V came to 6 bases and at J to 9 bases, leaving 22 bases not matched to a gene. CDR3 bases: TGTGCCAGCTCTCGCCGTCAGGGGACTAGCGGGGGCTCAGCATGGGCTGAGCAGTTCTTC. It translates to CASSRRQGTSGGSAWAEQFF.

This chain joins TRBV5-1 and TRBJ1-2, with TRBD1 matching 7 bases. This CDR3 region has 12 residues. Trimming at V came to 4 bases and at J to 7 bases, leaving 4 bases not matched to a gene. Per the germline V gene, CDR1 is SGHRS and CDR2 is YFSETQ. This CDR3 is CASSVQGFGYTF. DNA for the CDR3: TGCGCCAGCAGCGTACAGGGGTTTGGCTACACCTTC.

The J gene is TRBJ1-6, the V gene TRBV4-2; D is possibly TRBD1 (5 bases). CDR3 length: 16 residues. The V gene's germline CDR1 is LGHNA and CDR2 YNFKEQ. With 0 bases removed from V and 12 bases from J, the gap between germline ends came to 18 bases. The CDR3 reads CASSQDRAGSRRPLHF. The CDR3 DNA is TGTGCCAGCAGCCAAGATCGGGCAGGGTCTAGGAGACCCCTCCACTTT.

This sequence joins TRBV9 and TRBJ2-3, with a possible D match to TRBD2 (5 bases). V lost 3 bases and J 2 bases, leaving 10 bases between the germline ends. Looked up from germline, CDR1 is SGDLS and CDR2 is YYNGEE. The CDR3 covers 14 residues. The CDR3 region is CASSATTTTDTQYF. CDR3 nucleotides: TGTGCCAGCAGCGCTACGACTACCACAGATACGCAGTATTTT.

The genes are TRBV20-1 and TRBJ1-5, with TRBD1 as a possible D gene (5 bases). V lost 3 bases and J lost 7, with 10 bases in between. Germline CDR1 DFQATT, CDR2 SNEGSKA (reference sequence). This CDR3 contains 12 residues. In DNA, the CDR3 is TGCAGTGCTAGTCGGGGGGAGCAGCCCCAGCATTTT. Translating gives CSASRGEQPQHF.

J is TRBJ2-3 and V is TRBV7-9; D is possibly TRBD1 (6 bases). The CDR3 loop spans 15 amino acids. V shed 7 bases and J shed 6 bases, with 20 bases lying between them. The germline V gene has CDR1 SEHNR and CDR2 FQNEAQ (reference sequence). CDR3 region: CASTFGQGSGDTQYF. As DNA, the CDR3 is TGTGCCAGCACCTTCGGGCAGGGGAGTGGGGATACGCAGTATTTT.

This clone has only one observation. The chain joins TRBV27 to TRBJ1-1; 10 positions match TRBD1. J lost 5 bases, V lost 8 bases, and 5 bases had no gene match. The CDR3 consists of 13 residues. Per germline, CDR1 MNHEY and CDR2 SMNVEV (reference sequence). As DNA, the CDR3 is TGTGCCAGCCGATGGACAGGGGGGACTGAAGCTTTCTTT. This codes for CASRWTGGTEAFF.

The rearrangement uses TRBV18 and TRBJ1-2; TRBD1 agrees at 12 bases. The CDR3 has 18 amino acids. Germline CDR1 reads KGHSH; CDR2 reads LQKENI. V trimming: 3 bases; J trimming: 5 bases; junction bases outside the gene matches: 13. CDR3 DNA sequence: TGTGCCAGCTCACCCAGTCCCGGGACAGGGGGCGAGGGTTATGGCTACACCTTC. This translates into CASSPSPGTGGEGYGYTF.

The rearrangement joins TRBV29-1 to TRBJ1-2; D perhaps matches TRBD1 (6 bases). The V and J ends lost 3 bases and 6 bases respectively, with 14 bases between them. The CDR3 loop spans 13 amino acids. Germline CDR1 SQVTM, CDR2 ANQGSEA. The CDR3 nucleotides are TGCAGCGTTGATGTGGCAGGGGCCAATGGCTACACCTTC. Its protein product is CSVDVAGANGYTF.

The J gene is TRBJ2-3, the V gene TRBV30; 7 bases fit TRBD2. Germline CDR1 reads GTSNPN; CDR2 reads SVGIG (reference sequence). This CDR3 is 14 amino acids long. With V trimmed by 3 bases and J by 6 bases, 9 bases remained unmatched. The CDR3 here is CAWRAGDLKDTQYF. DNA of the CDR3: TGTGCCTGGAGGGCGGGGGATTTAAAGGATACGCAGTATTTT.

The CDR3 sequence: CASSQGPRNQPQHF. The CDR3 DNA reads as TGTGCCAGCTCCCAGGGGCCCAGAAATCAGCCCCAGCATTTT. V and J are TRBV18 and TRBJ1-5, with TRBD1 as a possible D gene (6 bases). The ends were cut back, 6 bases at V and 4 bases at J, with 13 bases in the middle. The CDR3 spans 14 residues. From germline, CDR1 is KGHSH and CDR2 LQKENI.

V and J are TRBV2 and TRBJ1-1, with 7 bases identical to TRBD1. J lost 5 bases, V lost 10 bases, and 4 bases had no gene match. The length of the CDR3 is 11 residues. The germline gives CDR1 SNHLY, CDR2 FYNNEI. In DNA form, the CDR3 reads TGTGCCATAAGGGGGCAAACTGAAGCTTTCTTT. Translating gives CAIRGQTEAFF.

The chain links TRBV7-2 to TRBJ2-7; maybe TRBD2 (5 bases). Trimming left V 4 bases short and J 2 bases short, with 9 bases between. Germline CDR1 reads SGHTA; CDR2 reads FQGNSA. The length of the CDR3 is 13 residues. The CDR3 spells CASSSTAAYEQYV. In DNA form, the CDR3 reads TGTGCCAGCAGCTCCACAGCGGCCTACGAGCAGTACGTC.

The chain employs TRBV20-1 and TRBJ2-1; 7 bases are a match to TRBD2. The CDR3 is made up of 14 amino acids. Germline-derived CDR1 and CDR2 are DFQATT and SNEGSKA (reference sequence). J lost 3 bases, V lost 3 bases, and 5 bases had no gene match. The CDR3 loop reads CSASWRGSYNEQFF. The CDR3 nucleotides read TGCAGTGCTAGTTGGCGGGGGAGCTACAATGAGCAGTTCTTC.

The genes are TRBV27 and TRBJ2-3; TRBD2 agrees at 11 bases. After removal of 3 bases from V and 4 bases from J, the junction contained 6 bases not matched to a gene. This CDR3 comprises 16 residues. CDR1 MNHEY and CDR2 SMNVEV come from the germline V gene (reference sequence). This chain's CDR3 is CASSFRVAGGADTQYF. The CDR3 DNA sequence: TGTGCCAGCAGTTTCCGGGTAGCGGGGGGGGCAGATACGCAGTATTTT.

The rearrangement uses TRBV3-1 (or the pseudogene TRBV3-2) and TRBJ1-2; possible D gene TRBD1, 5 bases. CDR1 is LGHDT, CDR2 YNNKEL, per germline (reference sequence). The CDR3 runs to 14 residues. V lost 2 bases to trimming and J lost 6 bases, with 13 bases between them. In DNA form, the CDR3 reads TGTGCCAGCAGCCAAAGGGGCGCAGATAATGGCTACACCTTC. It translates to CASSQRGADNGYTF.

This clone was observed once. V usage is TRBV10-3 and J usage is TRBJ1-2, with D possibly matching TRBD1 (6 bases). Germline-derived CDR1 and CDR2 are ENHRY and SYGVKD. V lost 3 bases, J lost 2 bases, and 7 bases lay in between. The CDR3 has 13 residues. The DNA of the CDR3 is TGTGCCATCAGTGATCAGGGGAACTATGGCTACACCTTC. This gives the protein CAISDQGNYGYTF.

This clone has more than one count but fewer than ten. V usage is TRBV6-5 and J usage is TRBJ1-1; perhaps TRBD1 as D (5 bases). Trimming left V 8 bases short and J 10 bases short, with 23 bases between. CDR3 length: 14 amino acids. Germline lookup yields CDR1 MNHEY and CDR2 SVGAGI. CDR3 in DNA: TGTGCCAGCGGAGACAGTCCCCATCGTCGTCTAGCTTTCTTT. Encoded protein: CASGDSPHRRLAFF.

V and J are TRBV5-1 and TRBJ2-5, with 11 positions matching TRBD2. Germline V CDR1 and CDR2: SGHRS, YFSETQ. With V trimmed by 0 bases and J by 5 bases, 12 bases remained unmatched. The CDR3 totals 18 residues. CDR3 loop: CASSLAPRSGGAWETQYF. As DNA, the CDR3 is TGCGCCAGCAGCTTGGCCCCCCGTAGCGGGGGGGCCTGGGAGACCCAGTACTTC.

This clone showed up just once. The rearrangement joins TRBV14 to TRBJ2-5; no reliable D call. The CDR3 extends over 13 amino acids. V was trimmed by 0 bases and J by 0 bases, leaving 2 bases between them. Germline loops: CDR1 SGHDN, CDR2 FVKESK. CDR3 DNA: TGTGCCAGCAGCCAAGACTACCAAGAGACCCAGTACTTC. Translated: CASSQDYQETQYF.

The DNA for the CDR3 is TGTGCCAGCAACTTACAGTACGATCAGCCCCAGCATTTT. This gives the protein CASNLQYDQPQHF. The V gene is TRBV2, the J gene TRBJ1-5; D is ambiguous. V was shortened by 7 bases and J by 5 bases, with 12 bases between the two germline ends. Germline CDR1 reads SNHLY; CDR2 reads FYNNEI. This CDR3 comprises 13 residues.

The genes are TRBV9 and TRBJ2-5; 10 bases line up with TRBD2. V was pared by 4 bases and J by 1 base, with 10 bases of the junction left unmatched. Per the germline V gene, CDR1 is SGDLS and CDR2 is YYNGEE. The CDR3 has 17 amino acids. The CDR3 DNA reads TGTGCCAGCAGCATCATGAGCGGGGGGGGCTTCCAAGAGACCCAGTACTTC. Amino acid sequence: CASSIMSGGGFQETQYF.

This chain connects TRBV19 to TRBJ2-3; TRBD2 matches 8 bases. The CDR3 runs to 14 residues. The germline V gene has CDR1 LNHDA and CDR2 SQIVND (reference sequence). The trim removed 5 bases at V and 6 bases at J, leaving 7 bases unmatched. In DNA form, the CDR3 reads TGTGCCAGTAGTCTGCGGGGGGCCTTGGATACGCAGTATTTT. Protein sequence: CASSLRGALDTQYF.

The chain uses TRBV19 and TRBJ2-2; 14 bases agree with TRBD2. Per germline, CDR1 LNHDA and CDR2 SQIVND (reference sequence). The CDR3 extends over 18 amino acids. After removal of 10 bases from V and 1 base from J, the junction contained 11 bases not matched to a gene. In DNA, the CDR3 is TGTGCCACGAAGGGACTAGCGGGGGCCAATCTGAACACCGGGGAGCTGTTTTTT. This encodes CATKGLAGANLNTGELFF. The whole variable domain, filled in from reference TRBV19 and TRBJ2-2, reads DGGITQSPKYLFRKEGQNVTLSCEQNLNHDAMYWYRQDPGQGLRLIYYSQIVNDFQKGDIAEGYSVSREKKESFPLTVTSAQKNPTAFYLCATKGLAGANLNTGELFFGEGSRLTVL.

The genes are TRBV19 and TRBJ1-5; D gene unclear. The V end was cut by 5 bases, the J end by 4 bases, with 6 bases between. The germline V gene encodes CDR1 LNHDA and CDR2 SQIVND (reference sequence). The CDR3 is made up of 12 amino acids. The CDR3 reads CASSLLNQPQHF. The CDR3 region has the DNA TGTGCCAGTAGTCTCCTTAATCAGCCCCAGCATTTT.

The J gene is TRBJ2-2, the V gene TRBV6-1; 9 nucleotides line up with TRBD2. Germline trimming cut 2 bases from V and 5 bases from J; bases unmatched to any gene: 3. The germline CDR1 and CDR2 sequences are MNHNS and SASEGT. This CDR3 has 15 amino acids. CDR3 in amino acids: CASSELAGYTGELFF. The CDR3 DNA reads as TGTGCCAGCAGTGAACTAGCGGGGTATACCGGGGAGCTGTTTTTT.